The 27 T cell receptor beta chains given below trace back to one sample, sequenced in a study of shared clonotypes between healthy human individuals. TCRdb's copy holds only in-frame clones and misses some; the assay was immunoSEQ multiplex PCR. The sample carries some 900,000 clones, roughly 72% recorded once. Sequenced sample: memory CD4+ T cells sorted from blood. Subset specified: CD45RA-negative fraction. All receptors derive from a young man in good health.

The count of this clone is one. One base separates it from a far larger clone, so it is likely a read error. Different DNA sequences within this sample yield the same CDR3. The chain is built from TRBV9 and TRBJ1-2; D gene ambiguous. Germline V gives CDR1 SGDLS, CDR2 YYNGEE. The CDR3 is made up of 15 amino acids. Between the trimmed V and J ends, which lost 0 bases and 11 bases, there was a span of 20 bases. CDR3 amino acids: CASSVGTDLLWGYTF. The CDR3 DNA sequence: TGTGCCAGCAGCGTAGGGACGGATCTATTGTGGGGTTACACCTTC.

Points on this clone: A far larger clone is one nucleotide away, so this likely arose from a read error. The CDR3 sequence is CVSSGGTPGSNQPQHF. CDR3 bases: TGCGTCAGCAGCGGGGGGACCCCCGGTAGCAATCAGCCCCAGCATTTT. The V gene is TRBV10-1, the J gene TRBJ1-5; tentatively, D is TRBD1 (5 bases). This CDR3 is built from 16 residues. Per the germline V gene, CDR1 is WNHNN and CDR2 is SYGVQD (reference sequence).

The CDR3: CATPWASGRLEANEQYF. The CDR3 DNA reads as TGTGCCACTCCTTGGGCTAGCGGGAGGTTAGAGGCTAACGAGCAGTACTTC. The chain is built from TRBV2 and TRBJ2-7, with 11 bases fitting TRBD2. Germline V gene lookup returns CDR1 SNHLY and CDR2 FYNNEI. This CDR3 is 17 amino acids long. V trimming: 10 bases; J trimming: 5 bases; junction bases outside the gene matches: 19.

This sequence joins TRBV5-6 and TRBJ2-1, with D uncertain. V lost 4 bases to trimming and J lost 2 bases, with 13 bases between them. The CDR3 length is 15 residues. CDR1 is SGHDT and CDR2 is YYEEEE in the germline V gene. The CDR3, as DNA: TGTGCCAGCAGCCCCGACCAGCGTACCTACAATGAGCAGTTCTTC. It yields the protein CASSPDQRTYNEQFF.

This clone was counted once. V gene TRBV6-1 combines with J gene TRBJ2-2; D not resolved. The CDR3 sequence is 15 residues long. Germline V CDR1 and CDR2: MNHNS, SASEGT. Trimming stripped 2 bases from V and 6 bases from J, with 13 bases between. The CDR3 is CASSEYRNNAGELFF. In nucleotides, the CDR3 is TGTGCCAGCAGTGAATACAGAAATAACGCCGGGGAGCTGTTTTTT.

This chain links TRBV2 with TRBJ2-3; 7 nucleotides agree with TRBD2. V lost 6 bases, J lost 4 bases, and 7 bases stayed unmatched. Germline assignment: CDR1 SNHLY and CDR2 FYNNEI. CDR3 length equals 14 residues. Written as DNA, the CDR3 is TGTGCCAGCAGGGAGACTAGCTTCGCAGATACGCAGTATTTT. It is translated as CASRETSFADTQYF. The variable domain in full, completed from reference TRBV2 and TRBJ2-3, reads EPEVTQTPSHQVTQMGQEVILRCVPISNHLYFYWYRQILGQKVEFLVSFYNNEISEKSEIFDDQFSVERPDGSNFTLKIRSTKLEDSAMYFCASRETSFADTQYFGPGTRLTVL.

The rearrangement uses TRBV5-1 and TRBJ1-4, with D tentatively TRBD1 (5 bases). The CDR3 runs 16 residues. Looked up from germline, CDR1 is SGHRS and CDR2 is YFSETQ. V shed 0 bases and J shed 4 bases, with 13 bases lying between them. The CDR3 coding sequence is TGCGCCAGCAGCTTGGGAACGGGACTGAATAATGAAAAACTGTTTTTT. Protein sequence: CASSLGTGLNNEKLFF.

This rearrangement joins TRBV7-3 to TRBJ2-2, with TRBD1 matching over 10 bases. V lost 4 bases, J lost 6 bases, and 2 bases stayed unmatched. CDR1 and CDR2 from the germline V gene are SGHTA and FQGTGA. This CDR3 has 14 residues. CDR3 nucleotides: TGTGCCAGCAGCTCGGACAGGGGGTCCGGGGAGCTGTTTTTT. Residues: CASSSDRGSGELFF.

The chain is built from TRBV9 and TRBJ2-7, with 8 bases fitting TRBD1. CDR3 length: 17 residues. V shed 2 bases, J shed 2 bases, and the junction held 12 bases outside the gene matches. In germline, CDR1 is SGDLS, CDR2 YYNGEE. CDR3 residues: CASSVDAGQGIPYEQYF. CDR3 nucleotide sequence: TGTGCCAGCAGCGTCGACGCCGGACAGGGTATTCCCTACGAGCAGTACTTC.

On this clone: The sample holds other DNA sequences that translate to the same CDR3. The J gene is TRBJ2-7, the V gene TRBV6-5; no clear D. The CDR3 runs to 13 residues. CDR1 and CDR2 from the germline V gene are MNHEY and SVGAGI. V lost 2 bases to trimming and J lost 0 bases, with 5 bases between them. CDR3 in DNA: TGTGCCAGCAGTTACGGTCTCTCCTACGAGCAGTACTTC. It specifies CASSYGLSYEQYF.

The count of this clone is one. The chain joins TRBV6-5 to TRBJ2-7, with D perhaps given as TRBD1 or TRBD2 (5 bases each). Germline CDR1 and CDR2: MNHEY and SVGAGI. The ends were cut back, 5 bases at V and 5 bases at J, with 16 bases in the middle. This CDR3 comprises 14 residues. The CDR3 DNA follows: TGTGCCAGCAGTGACCGGGACCCTTGGGACGAGCAGTACTTC. Protein product: CASSDRDPWDEQYF.

Worth noting for this clone: This specimen includes other DNA sequences encoding the same CDR3. V usage is TRBV2 and J usage is TRBJ2-7, with D maybe TRBD2 (6 bases). V was trimmed by 5 bases and J by 0 bases, leaving 11 bases between them. The CDR3 covers 14 residues. CDR1 and CDR2 from the germline V gene are SNHLY and FYNNEI. CDR3 nucleotide sequence: TGTGCCAGCAGTTATAGCGGAAGCTCCTACGAGCAGTACTTC. Translated, it gives CASSYSGSSYEQYF. The variable domain in full, with the rest retrieved from reference TRBV2 and TRBJ2-7, is EPEVTQTPSHQVTQMGQEVILRCVPISNHLYFYWYRQILGQKVEFLVSFYNNEISEKSEIFDDQFSVERPDGSNFTLKIRSTKLEDSAMYFCASSYSGSSYEQYFGPGTRLTVT.

The chain employs TRBV5-1 and TRBJ2-3; TRBD2 matches at 7 bases. The CDR3 covers 16 residues. From germline, CDR1 is SGHRS and CDR2 YFSETQ. V was pared by 0 bases and J by 9 bases, with 13 bases of the junction left unmatched. CDR3 nucleotide sequence: TGCGCCAGCAGCTTGGAGAGCGGGGTGTTAGGGAAGACGCAGTATTTT. Encoded protein: CASSLESGVLGKTQYF.

The CDR3 region is CASSEETGLWNTEAFF. CDR3 bases: TGTGCCAGCAGTGAAGAAACAGGGCTATGGAACACTGAAGCTTTCTTT. The chain combines TRBV6-1 with TRBJ1-1; possible D gene TRBD1, 6 bases. With 1 base removed from V and 1 base from J, the gap between germline ends came to 13 bases. The CDR3 has 16 residues. Germline V gene sequence: CDR1 MNHNS, CDR2 SASEGT.

The sample holds one count of this clone. This chain connects TRBV21-1 to TRBJ1-4. TRBV21-1 is shown as a pseudogene. This CDR3 region has 14 residues. The CDR3 sequence is CASSKEPVNEKLFF. In DNA, the CDR3 is TGTGCCAGCAGCAAAGAGCCAGTCAATGAAAAACTGTTTTTT.

The gene calls are TRBV11-2 and TRBJ2-5; the D gene is possibly TRBD2 (5 bases). Trimming pared 4 bases from V and 5 bases from J, leaving 11 bases between. The CDR3 totals 13 residues. Germline CDR1 is SGHAT and CDR2 is FQNNGV. DNA of the CDR3: TGTGCCAGCAGCTCTGCGCGAGGGGAGACCCAGTACTTC. Amino acid sequence: CASSSARGETQYF.

This clone has only one observation. The genes are TRBV28 and TRBJ1-2; perhaps TRBD1 as D (5 bases). This CDR3 contains 16 residues. V lost 4 bases, J lost 2 bases, and 17 bases lay in between. The germline V gene has CDR1 MDHEN and CDR2 SYDVKM. CDR3: CASSSQTEFLNYGYTF. In DNA form, the CDR3 reads TGTGCCAGCAGTTCCCAGACAGAATTCCTGAACTATGGCTACACCTTC.

This clone was detected only a few times. The chain employs TRBV18 and TRBJ2-2, with D hard to call. The CDR3 consists of 14 residues. With 0 bases removed from V and 9 bases from J, the gap between germline ends came to 11 bases. Germline V gene lookup returns CDR1 KGHSH and CDR2 LQKENI. The CDR3 DNA is TGTGCCAGCTCACCACCGTCGGGCTTTAGGGAGCTGTTTTTT. Residues: CASSPPSGFRELFF.

For this clone: One end of the junction does not line up with germline, which may come from a read error. CDR3 residues: CASSLGHDTGTDTQYF. The CDR3 DNA is TGCGCCAGCAGTTTGGGACACGATACGGGGACAGATACGCAGTATTTT. The V call is TRBV5-1, the J call TRBJ2-3, with a tentative D call TRBD1 (6 bases). In germline, CDR1 is SGHRS, CDR2 YFSETQ. CDR3 length: 16 residues. Together with reference TRBV5-1 and TRBJ2-3, the CDR3 gives the full variable domain: KAGVTQTPRYLIKTRGQQVTLSCSPISGHRSVSWYQQTPGQGLQFLFEYFSETQRNKGNFPGRFSGRQFSNSRSEMNVSTLELGDSALYLCASSLGHDTGTDTQYFGPGTRLTVL.

Many counts were recorded for this clone. This specimen includes other DNA sequences encoding the same CDR3. The chain couples TRBV11-2 to TRBJ2-7; no clear D. Trimming cost V 0 bases and J 2 bases, with 5 bases left between them. CDR3 size: 13 residues. Germline CDR1 SGHAT, CDR2 FQNNGV. The DNA of the CDR3 is TGTGCCAGCAGCTTAGAGCGGCCCTACGAGCAGTACTTC. Translation: CASSLERPYEQYF.

This clone turned up a few times. The chain joins TRBV30 to TRBJ2-3; the match to TRBD2 covers 8 bases. With 2 bases clipped from V and 8 bases from J, the junction kept 12 bases outside the gene matches. The CDR3 contains 15 residues. CDR1 is GTSNPN and CDR2 is SVGIG in the germline V gene (reference sequence). The CDR3: CAWSPHSGAGGTQYF. The CDR3 DNA sequence: TGTGCCTGGAGTCCGCATAGCGGGGCCGGGGGTACGCAGTATTTT.

This chain connects TRBV11-2 to TRBJ2-2, with a tentative D call TRBD2 (5 bases). Between the trimmed V and J ends, which lost 6 bases and 4 bases, there was a span of 15 bases. This CDR3 contains 15 residues. The V gene's germline CDR1 is SGHAT and CDR2 FQNNGV. The CDR3 here is CASSFVEGSTGELFF. Written as DNA, the CDR3 is TGTGCCAGCAGTTTTGTAGAGGGAAGCACCGGGGAGCTGTTTTTT.

CDR3 loop: CASSFQGAEKTQYF. DNA of the CDR3: TGTGCCAGCAGTTTCCAGGGGGCTGAGAAGACCCAGTACTTC. The chain has TRBV6-6 and TRBJ2-5; 8 nucleotides match TRBD1. The V gene's germline CDR1 is MNHNY and CDR2 SVGAGI (reference sequence). The CDR3 extends over 14 amino acids. The V and J ends lost 4 bases and 6 bases, in that order; junction bases with no gene match: 7.

V and J are TRBV6-8 and TRBJ2-4, with 7 positions matching TRBD2. The germline V gene has CDR1 MNHGY and CDR2 SAAAGT. The CDR3 loop spans 19 amino acids. Losses at the gene ends were 7 bases for V and 0 bases for J; bases not matched to a gene: 18. CDR3 in DNA: TGTGCCAGCAACAAACGGGACTATGAGAGAGAGTCAGCCAAAAACATTCAGTACTTC. Amino acid sequence: CASNKRDYERESAKNIQYF.

V gene TRBV6-6 combines with J gene TRBJ1-1; D uncertain. This CDR3 has 15 amino acids. Germline lookup yields CDR1 MNHNY and CDR2 SVGAGI (reference sequence). V gave up 2 bases and J gave up 0 bases, with 10 bases separating them. This CDR3 is CASSYGQFMNTEAFF. CDR3 DNA sequence: TGTGCCAGCAGTTACGGGCAGTTCATGAACACTGAAGCTTTCTTT.

CDR3 region: CASSYSESWTYEQYF. The CDR3 bases are TGTGCCAGCAGTTACTCGGAGTCCTGGACCTACGAGCAGTACTTC. V usage is TRBV6-6 and J usage is TRBJ2-7; D is unresolved. The CDR3 is made up of 15 amino acids. With 0 bases removed from V and 2 bases from J, the gap between germline ends came to 11 bases. Germline CDR1 MNHNY, CDR2 SVGAGI (reference sequence).

The rearrangement uses TRBV5-1 and TRBJ2-1, with D possibly TRBD1 on 5 matching bases. Trimming took 4 bases from V and 0 from J, leaving 11 bases between them. Germline V gene data show CDR1 as SGHRS and CDR2 as YFSETQ. The CDR3 has 15 residues. In nucleotides, the CDR3 is TGCGCCAGCAGCACTGACAGTCGCTCCTACAATGAGCAGTTCTTC. It yields the protein CASSTDSRSYNEQFF.